The 18 T cell receptor beta chains below were found in one sample sequenced in a study of T cells in Graves' hyperthyroidism and ophthalmopathy. TCR beta CDR3 region amplification was performed from RNA transcripts. A set of HTBI primers served as the primers for a first-round RT-PCR of the TCR CDR3. One entry per CDR3 protein results from TCRdb running MiXCR on the multiplex PCR reads. The sample includes just under 750,000 distinct CDR3 sequences, 30% to 40% of them seen just once. Sequencing used blood. The receptors stem from a woman in her 40s with Graves' hyperthyroidism.

Remarks on this clonotype: This may arise from a read error, as a much more abundant clone is one base away. Since the CDR3 does not end with the conserved phenylalanine or tryptophan, this likely comes from a read error. The chain recombines TRBV12-5 with TRBJ2-7; D gene unclear. From germline, CDR1 is LGHNT and CDR2 FRNRAP. This CDR3 is 12 amino acids long. CDR3 DNA: TGTGCCAGCAGTTTACCTGGTCTCGAGCAGTACTCC. Translating it yields CASSLPGLEQYS.

This clonotype appeared a few times. This rearrangement joins TRBV12-3 or TRBV12-4 to TRBJ1-6; D unresolved. The CDR3 loop spans 14 amino acids. V lost 6 bases to trimming and J lost 10 bases, with 16 bases between them. The CDR3 loop is CASSPGLGGSPLHF. For the CDR3, the DNA is TGTGCCAGCAGCCCGGGCCTTGGCGGGTCACCCCTCCACTTT.

This clonotype was seen a few times. A read error may produce the germline difference seen at one junction end. The genes are TRBV10-3 and TRBJ2-2; D not certain. Germline V lookup: CDR1 ENHRY, CDR2 SYGVKD. This CDR3 has 14 residues. CDR3 DNA sequence: TGTGCCAGCAGTTACACGACCGTTTCCGGGGAGCTGTTTTTT. This translates into CASSYTTVSGELFF.

V gene TRBV7-9 combines with J gene TRBJ2-2, with D uncertain. Germline V gene sequence: CDR1 SEHNR, CDR2 FQNEAQ (reference sequence). This CDR3 is built from 16 residues. V was trimmed by 2 bases and J by 0 bases, leaving 10 bases between them. CDR3 nucleotide sequence: TGTGCCAGCAGCTTACACCCCTCGCCGAACACCGGGGAGCTGTTTTTT. This encodes CASSLHPSPNTGELFF.

The chain carries TRBV6-1 and TRBJ1-1; TRBD1 agrees at 10 bases. The germline gives CDR1 MNHNS, CDR2 SASEGT. The CDR3 contains 14 residues. V dropped 7 bases and J dropped 4; count of bases not matched to a gene: 6. As DNA, the CDR3 is TGTGCCAGCAACCCAGGGACAGGGGCCACTGAAGCTTTCTTT. Its translation: CASNPGTGATEAFF.

This clonotype has just a few counts. The chain combines TRBV7-9 with TRBJ2-7, with TRBD2 matching over 10 bases. The CDR3 runs to 14 residues. Trimming removed 4 bases from V and 5 bases from J; junction bases left unmatched: 5. Per germline, CDR1 SEHNR and CDR2 FQNEAQ (reference sequence). CDR3 sequence (DNA): TGTGCCAGCAGCTCTAGCGGGGGCCCTGACGAGCAGTACTTC. This translates into CASSSSGGPDEQYF.

The CDR3 DNA sequence: TGTGCCAGCAGCTTCCTAGGAACCTACGAGCAGTACTTC. It codes for CASSFLGTYEQYF. The chain uses TRBV7-9 and TRBJ2-7; D is undetermined. This CDR3 region has 13 residues. Trimming cost V 3 bases and J 2 bases, with 8 bases left between them. CDR1 and CDR2 from the germline V gene are SEHNR and FQNEAQ (reference sequence).

In this sample, this clonotype turned up many times. The rearrangement links TRBV7-2 to TRBJ1-3; tentatively, D is TRBD1 (5 bases). In germline, CDR1 is SGHTA, CDR2 FQGNSA. V lost 5 bases and J 4 bases, leaving 12 bases between the germline ends. This CDR3 has 14 residues. As DNA, the CDR3 is TGTGCCAGCAGCCCGGACATCTACGGAAACACCATATATTTT. Its protein product is CASSPDIYGNTIYF.

As regards this clonotype: A read error may be the cause here, since a much bigger clone is one base away. The V call is TRBV6-5, the J call TRBJ2-7; no definite D call. Per germline, CDR1 MNHEY and CDR2 SVGAGI. The CDR3 consists of 14 residues. The CDR3 DNA reads as TGTGCCAGCAGTTACGGCCATAAGACCTACGAGCAGTCCTTC. It codes for CASSYGHKTYEQSF.

The gene calls are TRBV15 and TRBJ2-5; TRBD2 aligns across 11 bases. CDR1 LNHNV and CDR2 YYDKDF come from the germline V gene (reference sequence). Trimming cost V 1 base and J 4 bases; bases outside gene matches: 8. The CDR3 sequence is 17 residues long. CDR3 bases: TGTGCCACCAGCAGAGTAGCAGGGACTAGCGGCGTAGAGACCCAGTACTTC. The encoded protein is CATSRVAGTSGVETQYF.

The rearrangement uses TRBV12-3 or TRBV12-4 and TRBJ1-2; D ambiguous. The CDR3 totals 13 residues. The V gene lost 3 bases and the J gene lost 9 bases, with 14 bases spanning the gap. CDR3 in amino acids: CASSFRGAHRYTF. CDR3 nucleotide sequence: TGTGCCAGCAGTTTTAGAGGAGCCCATCGCTACACCTTC.

Ten or more counts support this clonotype. The rearrangement uses TRBV20-1 and TRBJ1-6; 9 bases are a match to TRBD1. The germline CDR1 and CDR2 sequences are DFQATT and SNEGSKA (reference sequence). V lost 5 bases, J lost 8 bases, and 10 bases stayed unmatched. This CDR3 is built from 15 residues. The CDR3 region is CSAWGMTGGDSPLHF. The CDR3 region has the DNA TGCAGTGCTTGGGGGATGACAGGGGGGGATTCACCCCTCCACTTT.

V usage is TRBV6-5 and J usage is TRBJ2-2; D may match TRBD1 or TRBD2 (5 bases each). Per the germline V gene, CDR1 is MNHEY and CDR2 is SVGAGI. Trimming removed 9 bases at V and 1 base at J, with 9 bases between. CDR3 length: 13 residues. CDR3 in DNA: TGTGCCAGTCATGGGGGGAACACCGGGGAGCTGTTTTTT. Translated: CASHGGNTGELFF.

The sample holds many counts of this clonotype. The chain uses TRBV20-1 and TRBJ1-1, with D possibly TRBD1 on 5 matching bases. The CDR3 spans 12 residues. CDR1 is DFQATT, CDR2 SNEGSKA, per germline (reference sequence). V was clipped by 6 bases and J by 6 bases, with 14 bases between them. The CDR3 DNA follows: TGCAGTGCGACGTTCGGGGGACCTGAAGCTTTCTTT. Amino acid sequence: CSATFGGPEAFF.

This clonotype has only a few counts. The genes are TRBV19 and TRBJ2-2; D uncertain. The V end lost 4 bases, the J end lost 5 bases, and 8 bases lay between the germline ends. This CDR3 contains 13 residues. Germline CDR1 is LNHDA and CDR2 is SQIVND (reference sequence). The CDR3, as DNA: TGTGCCAGTAGTACCCCTGGGACCGGGGAGCTGTTTTTT. Residues: CASSTPGTGELFF.

Many counts were recorded for this clonotype. The chain links TRBV6-1 to TRBJ2-5, with 11 bases matching TRBD2. Germline V CDR1 and CDR2: MNHNS, SASEGT. The CDR3 length is 15 residues. The V gene end was trimmed by 10 bases and the J gene end by 4 bases; junction bases not matched to a gene: 11. The CDR3 spells CAIRRPGTSGETQYF. The CDR3 bases are TGTGCCATTCGGAGGCCCGGGACTAGCGGAGAGACCCAGTACTTC.

V and J are TRBV19 and TRBJ1-2; D is unclear. The CDR3 runs 15 residues. The germline V gene encodes CDR1 LNHDA and CDR2 SQIVND (reference sequence). The V and J ends lost 8 bases and 4 bases respectively, with 20 bases between them. The CDR3 coding sequence is TGTGCCAGTGGCCGGAGTCAGGCTGCTGGCTATGGCTACACCTTC. This codes for CASGRSQAAGYGYTF. Using reference TRBV19 and TRBJ1-2 for the parts outside the CDR3, the full variable domain is DGGITQSPKYLFRKEGQNVTLSCEQNLNHDAMYWYRQDPGQGLRLIYYSQIVNDFQKGDIAEGYSVSREKKESFPLTVTSAQKNPTAFYLCASGRSQAAGYGYTFGSGTRLTVV.

V usage is TRBV20-1 and J usage is TRBJ1-5; D might be TRBD1 (5 bases). This CDR3 region has 12 residues. The V end lost 4 bases, the J end lost 7 bases, and 11 bases lay between the germline ends. CDR1 and CDR2 (germline): DFQATT, SNEGSKA (reference sequence). This chain's CDR3 is CSAMGLGQPQHF. DNA of the CDR3: TGCAGTGCTATGGGGCTCGGCCAGCCCCAGCATTTT.